Below, 28 T cell receptor beta chains from the same sample are listed, as sequenced in a study of T cells in Graves' hyperthyroidism and ophthalmopathy. Amplified regions were TCR beta CDR3 sequences from RNA transcripts. When the TCR CDR3 underwent first-round RT-PCR, the HTBI primer set was used. TCRdb re-analysed the multiplex PCR reads in MiXCR, keeping a single row per CDR3 protein. The profile shows approximately 620,000 distinct CDR3 sequences, around 15% of them singletons. Input material: blood. These receptors came from a middle-aged woman with Graves' ophthalmopathy.

Many counts were recorded for this clonotype. The J gene is TRBJ1-6, the V gene TRBV28; TRBD1 agrees at 10 bases. This CDR3 spans 17 amino acids. Germline assignment: CDR1 MDHEN and CDR2 SYDVKM. With 5 bases clipped from V and 10 bases from J, the junction kept 14 bases outside the gene matches. Here the CDR3 reads CASSAQNWDRGRSPLHF. As DNA, the CDR3 is TGTGCCAGCAGTGCTCAAAATTGGGACAGGGGACGATCACCCCTCCACTTT.

This chain joins TRBV10-1 and TRBJ1-2, with 9 bases aligning to TRBD1. The CDR3 runs 16 residues. The germline CDR1 and CDR2 sequences are WNHNN and SYGVQD (reference sequence). The ends lost 5 bases at V and 0 bases at J; junction bases unmatched: 7. The CDR3 sequence: CASSPGTGLSNYGYTF. CDR3 DNA: TGCGCCAGCAGTCCCGGGACAGGGCTATCTAACTATGGCTACACCTTC.

This clonotype was picked up a small number of times. V gene TRBV29-1 combines with J gene TRBJ2-3; D gene unclear. The CDR3 runs to 13 residues. Trimming removed 4 bases from V and 2 bases from J, with 10 bases in between. Germline-derived CDR1 and CDR2 are SQVTM and ANQGSEA. The CDR3 loop is CSVANLHTDTQYF. The DNA of the CDR3 is TGCAGCGTTGCTAACCTCCACACAGATACGCAGTATTTT.

Ten or more counts support this clonotype. The V gene is TRBV6-2 or TRBV6-3, the J gene TRBJ1-2; the match to TRBD1 covers 8 bases. The CDR3 runs to 13 residues. Germline V lookup: CDR1 MNHEY, CDR2 SVGEGT. V lost 5 bases, J lost 8 bases, and 7 bases stayed unmatched. The CDR3 region is CASSPGQGGGYTF. The CDR3 DNA is TGTGCCAGCAGTCCCGGACAGGGTGGCGGCTACACCTTC.

This clonotype was observed a handful of times. The chain carries TRBV7-8 and TRBJ2-3; 12 bases are a match to TRBD2. This CDR3 has 17 amino acids. Trimming at V came to 1 base and at J to 6 bases, leaving 8 bases not matched to a gene. Per the germline V gene, CDR1 is SGHVS and CDR2 is FQNEAQ. DNA for the CDR3: TGTGCCAGCAGCTTAGTGGCTAGCGGGAGGGCCGGGGATACGCAGTATTTT. This sequence encodes CASSLVASGRAGDTQYF.

This clonotype was counted between two and nine times. This sequence joins TRBV6-5 and TRBJ2-5; 9 bases are shared with TRBD2. In germline, CDR1 is MNHEY, CDR2 SVGAGI. Unmatched junction bases numbered 6, after V lost 2 bases and J lost 5 bases. CDR3 length equals 15 residues. CDR3 amino acids: CASSYGQREVETQYF. Written as DNA, the CDR3 is TGTGCCAGCAGTTACGGCCAGCGGGAGGTTGAGACCCAGTACTTC.

This clonotype was observed a handful of times. The CDR3, as DNA: TGCAGTGCTCGGAGGGTCAGGGACGAGCAGTACTTC. Translation: CSARRVRDEQYF. This chain uses TRBV20-1 with TRBJ2-7; a weak D match, TRBD2 (6 bases). Germline CDR1 reads DFQATT; CDR2 reads SNEGSKA (reference sequence). The CDR3 is 12 residues long. Trimming stripped 5 bases from V and 5 bases from J, with 13 bases between.

This clonotype has at least ten counts. This rearrangement joins TRBV3-1 to TRBJ1-2; 8 nucleotides match TRBD1. V lost 2 bases, J lost 6 bases, and 2 bases stayed unmatched. Germline assignment: CDR1 LGHDT and CDR2 YNNKEL (reference sequence). The length of the CDR3 is 13 residues. The CDR3 spells CASSQQTGDGYTF. CDR3 coding DNA: TGTGCCAGCAGCCAACAGACAGGGGATGGCTACACCTTC. The full variable domain, with the rest looked up from reference TRBV3-1 and TRBJ1-2, is DTAVSQTPKYLVTQMGNDKSIKCEQNLGHDTMYWYKQDSKKFLKIMFSYNNKELIINETVPNRFSPKSPDKAHLNLHINSLELGDSAVYFCASSQQTGDGYTFGSGTRLTVV.

A note on this clonotype: This may stem from a read error, because a much larger clone lies one nucleotide away. The CDR3 sequence: CASSLGQRNTEAFF. CDR3 DNA: TGCGCCAGCAGCTTGGGACAGAGGAACACTGAAGCTTTCTTT. V gene TRBV5-1 combines with J gene TRBJ1-1; D might be TRBD1 (5 bases). The CDR3 runs to 14 residues. Trimming left V 0 bases short and J 1 base short, with 7 bases between. Germline V gene lookup returns CDR1 SGHRS and CDR2 YFSETQ.

This clonotype was seen ten or more times. The rearrangement joins TRBV7-9 to TRBJ2-1; TRBD2 is a possible D gene (5 bases). Deletions cut 0 bases from V and 6 bases from J, with 9 bases between. CDR1 SEHNR and CDR2 FQNEAQ come from the germline V gene (reference sequence). The CDR3 runs to 14 residues. The CDR3 DNA reads TGTGCCAGCAGCTTAGCTGGAAGCGGCAATGAGCAGTTCTTC. It specifies CASSLAGSGNEQFF.

This clonotype has a count of ten or more. The chain joins TRBV6-1 to TRBJ2-7; D ambiguous. The CDR3 loop spans 12 amino acids. Germline-derived CDR1 and CDR2 are MNHNS and SASEGT. Trimming removed 1 base from V and 3 bases from J, with 4 bases in between. Here the CDR3 DNA reads TGTGCCAGCAGTGAAGTCGGCTACGAGCAGTACTTC. Translating it yields CASSEVGYEQYF.

Concerning this clonotype itself: Being one base from a much bigger clone, this may be a read error. The rearrangement uses TRBV6-2 or TRBV6-3 and TRBJ2-5; maybe TRBD2 (6 bases). Looked up from germline, CDR1 is MNHEY and CDR2 is SVGEGT. The CDR3 loop spans 15 amino acids. The V gene lost 10 bases and the J gene lost 1 base, with 19 bases spanning the gap. The CDR3: CATAQEGKPQETQYF. CDR3 bases: TGTGCCACCGCCCAGGAGGGAAAACCCCAAGAGACCCAGTACTTC.

In the case of this clonotype: This may be a read error, as it is one base from a much larger clone. The chain joins TRBV20-1 to TRBJ2-1; the match to TRBD2 covers 7 bases. This CDR3 is built from 13 residues. Trimming removed 3 bases from V and 8 bases from J; junction bases left unmatched: 7. The germline V gene encodes CDR1 DFQATT and CDR2 SNEGSKA (reference sequence). This chain's CDR3 is CSARACSGHEQFF. For the CDR3, the DNA is TGCAGTGCTAGGGCGTGTAGCGGGCATGAGCAGTTCTTC.

This clonotype was found many times. This chain connects TRBV27 to TRBJ1-2; 9 bases are a match to TRBD1. Germline V lookup: CDR1 MNHEY, CDR2 SMNVEV (reference sequence). V lost 4 bases to trimming and J lost 7 bases; unmatched junction nucleotides: 4. This CDR3 comprises 13 residues. DNA for the CDR3: TGTGCCAGCAGTTACACGGACAGGGGTGGCTACACCTTC. Translation: CASSYTDRGGYTF.

This clonotype came up a few times. CDR3 DNA sequence: TGTGCCAGCAGCTTGGAGGCCGACGCTTCCATTGTAGCTTTCTTT. Residues: CASSLEADASIVAFF. The chain uses TRBV5-4 and TRBJ1-1; D call uncertain. Trimming left V 0 bases short and J 10 bases short, with 19 bases between. In germline, CDR1 is SGHNT, CDR2 YYREEE (reference sequence). The CDR3 runs to 15 residues. The full variable domain, with the rest looked up from reference TRBV5-4 and TRBJ1-1, is ETGVTQSPTHLIKTRGQQVTLRCSSQSGHNTVSWYQQALGQGPQFIFQYYREEENGRGNFPPRFSGLQFPNYSSELNVNALELDDSALYLCASSLEADASIVAFFGQGTRLTVV.

This clonotype was counted many times. V gene TRBV5-1 combines with J gene TRBJ1-1; no clear D gene. Trimming shortened V by 4 bases and J by 1 base, and 8 bases separated the two germline ends. This CDR3 comprises 13 residues. In germline, CDR1 is SGHRS, CDR2 YFSETQ. The CDR3 protein is CASSHGSNTEAFF. The CDR3 DNA is TGCGCCAGCAGCCACGGTTCGAACACTGAAGCTTTCTTT.

This chain links TRBV20-1 with TRBJ1-5; D may be TRBD1 (5 bases). CDR3 size: 14 residues. Trimming took 6 bases from V and 7 from J, leaving 19 bases between them. Germline CDR1 reads DFQATT; CDR2 reads SNEGSKA (reference sequence). CDR3 residues: CSAPEGRVGQPQHF. CDR3 nucleotide sequence: TGCAGTGCCCCGGAGGGCAGGGTAGGGCAGCCCCAGCATTTT.

This clonotype was seen repeatedly, ten times or more. The V call is TRBV12-3 or TRBV12-4, the J call TRBJ1-1; D uncertain. This CDR3 has 15 amino acids. Trimming took 0 bases from V and 3 from J, leaving 11 bases between them. The CDR3 reads CASSLAGTSYTEAFF. The CDR3 nucleotides read TGTGCCAGCAGTTTAGCGGGCACTAGTTACACTGAAGCTTTCTTT.

This clonotype was recorded a few times. V usage is TRBV27 and J usage is TRBJ1-6, with 7 bases matching TRBD1. Germline loops: CDR1 MNHEY, CDR2 SMNVEV (reference sequence). The CDR3 consists of 14 residues. J was trimmed by 6 bases and V by 2 bases; bases with no gene match: 1. The CDR3 sequence is CASSLRGRNSPLHF. In nucleotides, the CDR3 is TGTGCCAGCAGTTTAAGGGGGCGTAATTCACCCCTCCACTTT.

At least ten counts were recorded for this clonotype. The chain combines TRBV30 with TRBJ2-3; D unclear. Germline lookup yields CDR1 GTSNPN and CDR2 SVGIG (reference sequence). The CDR3 consists of 11 residues. V lost 2 bases, J lost 2 bases, and 2 bases lay in between. DNA for the CDR3: TGTGCCTGGAGTCCCACAGATACGCAGTATTTT. It translates to CAWSPTDTQYF.

This clonotype was seen a handful of times. This chain links TRBV18 with TRBJ1-2; no firm D call. CDR1 KGHSH and CDR2 LQKENI come from the germline V gene. CDR3 size: 14 residues. V was trimmed by 6 bases and J by 0 bases, leaving 11 bases between them. DNA of the CDR3: TGTGCCAGCTCTCACCAAGGCACTAACTATGGCTACACCTTC. Translation: CASSHQGTNYGYTF.

The V gene is TRBV25-1, the J gene TRBJ2-3; D is tentatively TRBD1 or TRBD2 (5 bases each). The germline CDR1 and CDR2 sequences are MGHDK and SYGVNS. Trimming pared 2 bases from V and 0 bases from J, leaving 12 bases between. CDR3 size: 16 residues. CDR3 in DNA: TGTGCCAGCAGTGAACGCCAAGGGGACAGCACAGATACGCAGTATTTT. Encoded protein: CASSERQGDSTDTQYF.

The table lists this clonotype with many counts. The V call is TRBV11-2, the J call TRBJ1-4, with TRBD1 matching 10 bases. Germline trimming cut 8 bases from V and 8 bases from J; bases unmatched to any gene: 8. Germline V gives CDR1 SGHAT, CDR2 FQNNGV. The CDR3 has 14 residues. CDR3 sequence (DNA): TGTGCCAGCGGGAGACAGGGGGCTTGGGAAAAACTGTTTTTT. The encoded protein is CASGRQGAWEKLFF.

The rearrangement uses TRBV27 and TRBJ2-7; 7 bases fit TRBD2. With V trimmed by 6 bases and J by 2 bases, 13 bases remained unmatched. The CDR3 is 16 residues long. Germline CDR1 reads MNHEY; CDR2 reads SMNVEV (reference sequence). CDR3 in amino acids: CASRTPSTTSAYEQYF. As DNA, the CDR3 is TGTGCCAGCAGAACGCCGTCTACTACTAGCGCCTACGAGCAGTACTTC.

This chain joins TRBV19 and TRBJ2-1; TRBD1 might be the D (5 bases). V lost 7 bases and J 4 bases, leaving 14 bases between the germline ends. CDR3 length equals 14 residues. Germline CDR1 is LNHDA and CDR2 is SQIVND (reference sequence). The CDR3 loop reads CASKKGQPYNEQFF. CDR3 bases: TGTGCCAGTAAAAAAGGACAACCGTACAATGAGCAGTTCTTC.

The chain recombines TRBV5-1 with TRBJ2-5; D possibly corresponds to TRBD1 (6 bases). The CDR3 has 14 residues. Germline V gives CDR1 SGHRS, CDR2 YFSETQ. V was cut by 2 bases and J by 3 bases, with 11 bases left in between. The CDR3 DNA follows: TGCGCCAGCAGCTTCAGGGGAGAGAAAGAGACCCAGTACTTC. Translating gives CASSFRGEKETQYF. The complete variable domain, with remaining parts taken from reference TRBV5-1 and TRBJ2-5, reads KAGVTQTPRYLIKTRGQQVTLSCSPISGHRSVSWYQQTPGQGLQFLFEYFSETQRNKGNFPGRFSGRQFSNSRSEMNVSTLELGDSALYLCASSFRGEKETQYFGPGTRLLVL.

A word on this clonotype: This may arise from a read error, as a much more abundant clone is one base away. The chain links TRBV18 to TRBJ2-7, with 8 positions matching TRBD1. The CDR3 extends over 14 amino acids. The germline gives CDR1 KGHSH, CDR2 LQKENI. Trimming at V came to 3 bases and at J to 5 bases, leaving 6 bases not matched to a gene. The CDR3 DNA follows: TGTGCCAGCTCACCCGGGACAGGTCCTCACGAGCAGTACTTC. It encodes CASSPGTGPHEQYF.

The sample holds many counts of this clonotype. The rearrangement uses TRBV5-8 and TRBJ2-3; D unresolved. V was trimmed by 4 bases and J by 1 base, leaving 10 bases between them. Germline V lookup: CDR1 SGHTS, CDR2 YDEGEE. The CDR3 is 14 residues long. In DNA form, the CDR3 reads TGTGCCAGCAGCCAGACTGCCCGCACAGATACGCAGTATTTT. Translated, it gives CASSQTARTDTQYF.